Shown below are 29 T cell receptor beta chains from a single sample sequenced in a study of T cells in Graves' hyperthyroidism and ophthalmopathy. TCR beta CDR3 regions were amplified from RNA. The primer set for the first-round RT-PCR of the TCR CDR3 was HTBI. Each CDR3 protein gets one entry after TCRdb re-called the multiplex PCR reads with MiXCR. The sample contains 250,000 to 400,000 distinct CDR3 sequences, approximately 15% of which appear only once. Input material: blood. The source of these receptors is a middle-aged woman with Graves' ophthalmopathy.

A word on this clonotype: The junction departs from the called germline gene at one end, perhaps through a read error. The chain carries TRBV11-3 and TRBJ2-5; D tentatively fits TRBD1 or TRBD2 (5 bases each). CDR1 and CDR2 from the germline V gene are SGHNT and YENEEA. The CDR3 runs to 14 residues. The CDR3 reads CVSSLRDGQETQYF. DNA of the CDR3: TGTGTCAGCAGCCTCCGGGACGGCCAAGAGACCCAGTACTTC.

The chain recombines TRBV9 with TRBJ2-5; 9 bases line up with TRBD2. V gave up 6 bases and J gave up 5 bases; unmatched junction bases: 14. Germline V gene data show CDR1 as SGDLS and CDR2 as YYNGEE. The CDR3 consists of 16 residues. The CDR3 here is CASTYKREAVLETQYF. CDR3 in DNA: TGTGCCAGCACCTACAAGCGGGAGGCAGTTTTGGAGACCCAGTACTTC.

This clonotype was seen repeatedly, ten times or more. V gene TRBV19 combines with J gene TRBJ2-1; 12 nucleotides agree with TRBD2. The CDR3 covers 17 residues. The V and J ends lost 4 bases and 4 bases, in that order; junction bases with no gene match: 8. The germline gives CDR1 LNHDA, CDR2 SQIVND (reference sequence). CDR3 sequence reads: CASSTRLAGDTYNEQFF. The CDR3 nucleotides read TGTGCCAGTAGTACGCGACTAGCGGGGGACACTTACAATGAGCAGTTCTTC.

The CDR3 is CASSLDGVSTDTQYF. CDR3 in DNA: TGCGCCAGCAGCTTGGATGGGGTTAGCACAGATACGCAGTATTTT. The rearrangement links TRBV5-1 to TRBJ2-3; no clear D gene. The germline V and J ends were trimmed by 0 bases and 0 bases, with 8 bases remaining between them. The CDR3 sequence is 15 residues long. CDR1 and CDR2 from the germline V gene are SGHRS and YFSETQ. The variable domain in full, with the rest retrieved from reference TRBV5-1 and TRBJ2-3, is KAGVTQTPRYLIKTRGQQVTLSCSPISGHRSVSWYQQTPGQGLQFLFEYFSETQRNKGNFPGRFSGRQFSNSRSEMNVSTLELGDSALYLCASSLDGVSTDTQYFGPGTRLTVL.

DNA of the CDR3: TGTGCCAGCAGCCCGCCTGGACAGGGAAAACCCCCCTATGGCTACACCTTC. Translation gives CASSPPGQGKPPYGYTF. This chain connects TRBV5-4 to TRBJ1-2; 8 bases line up with TRBD1. From germline, CDR1 is SGHNT and CDR2 YYREEE (reference sequence). The CDR3 totals 17 residues. V shed 4 bases, J shed 4 bases, and the junction held 15 bases outside the gene matches.

This clonotype was counted at least ten times. The gene calls are TRBV6-1 and TRBJ2-5; 10 bases align to TRBD1. The CDR3 sequence is 16 residues long. Germline V gives CDR1 MNHNS, CDR2 SASEGT. The V and J ends lost 6 bases and 3 bases, in that order; junction bases with no gene match: 10. The CDR3 DNA is TGTGCCAGCAGACCGGACCGGGACAGGGGAGAAGAGACCCAGTACTTC. It translates to CASRPDRDRGEETQYF.

This clonotype has a handful of counts. V usage is TRBV20-1 and J usage is TRBJ2-2; D is possibly TRBD2 (5 bases). This CDR3 is built from 15 residues. The germline V gene encodes CDR1 DFQATT and CDR2 SNEGSKA (reference sequence). V gave up 5 bases and J gave up 4 bases, with 17 bases separating them. The CDR3 coding sequence is TGCAGTGCTCCCGAGGGCGCTTCGGGCACCGGGGAGCTGTTTTTT. This translates into CSAPEGASGTGELFF.

This clonotype was detected many times. This chain joins TRBV6-1 and TRBJ1-1; D may be TRBD1 (5 bases). Germline V gene sequence: CDR1 MNHNS, CDR2 SASEGT. The CDR3 sequence is 16 residues long. Trimming pared 5 bases from V and 4 bases from J, leaving 20 bases between. The CDR3 sequence: CASSRGGPERSTEAFF. The CDR3 coding sequence is TGTGCCAGCAGTCGGGGGGGACCGGAGCGGAGCACTGAAGCTTTCTTT.

This clonotype was seen repeatedly, ten times or more. The chain uses TRBV5-4 and TRBJ2-5; TRBD2 agrees at 12 bases. CDR3 length: 14 residues. Per germline, CDR1 SGHNT and CDR2 YYREEE (reference sequence). J lost 2 bases, V lost 5 bases, and 1 base had no gene match. CDR3 region: CASRTSGSQETQYF. In DNA form, the CDR3 reads TGTGCCAGCAGGACTAGCGGGAGTCAAGAGACCCAGTACTTC. The full variable domain, with the rest looked up from reference TRBV5-4 and TRBJ2-5, is ETGVTQSPTHLIKTRGQQVTLRCSSQSGHNTVSWYQQALGQGPQFIFQYYREEENGRGNFPPRFSGLQFPNYSSELNVNALELDDSALYLCASRTSGSQETQYFGPGTRLLVL.

This clonotype has at least ten counts. The chain has TRBV11-1 and TRBJ2-7, with D unclear. CDR1 is SGHAT, CDR2 FQDESV, per germline (reference sequence). Trimming took 5 bases from V and 0 from J, leaving 11 bases between them. The CDR3 runs to 14 residues. The CDR3: CASSPGFSSYEQYF. The CDR3 DNA reads TGTGCCAGCAGCCCAGGATTCTCCTCCTACGAGCAGTACTTC.

This clonotype was observed many times. The chain uses TRBV5-8 and TRBJ2-1; D tentatively reads TRBD1 or TRBD2 (5 bases each). The V gene lost 3 bases and the J gene lost 8 bases, with 15 bases spanning the gap. The CDR3 has 14 amino acids. Germline-derived CDR1 and CDR2 are SGHTS and YDEGEE. CDR3: CASSYLRGDDEQFF. Written as DNA, the CDR3 is TGTGCCAGCAGCTACCTGAGGGGAGATGATGAGCAGTTCTTC.

This clonotype was found a few times. CDR3 DNA sequence: TGCAGCGAACGGAGACCCGCCAAAAACATTCAGTACTTC. Translated, it gives CSERRPAKNIQYF. V usage is TRBV29-1 and J usage is TRBJ2-4; D remains unclear. The CDR3 totals 13 residues. The V gene's germline CDR1 is SQVTM and CDR2 ANQGSEA. V lost 7 bases, J lost 1 base, and 11 bases lay in between.

Only a few counts were recorded for this clonotype. Written as DNA, the CDR3 is TGTGCCAGCAGCCTCCGAGGAGGGAGCTCCTACAATGAGCAGTTCTTC. Translating it yields CASSLRGGSSYNEQFF. The chain links TRBV13 to TRBJ2-1; possible D gene TRBD2, 6 bases. V lost 5 bases and J 0 bases, leaving 14 bases between the germline ends. This CDR3 comprises 16 residues. Germline loops: CDR1 PRHDT, CDR2 FYEKMQ (reference sequence).

This clonotype occurred a few times. The chain is built from TRBV3-1 and TRBJ2-4; no clear D gene. With 0 bases removed from V and 0 bases from J, the gap between germline ends came to 9 bases. The CDR3 sequence is 16 residues long. Germline assignment: CDR1 LGHDT and CDR2 YNNKEL (reference sequence). CDR3 nucleotides: TGTGCCAGCAGCCAAGATAGTAGTTTAGCCAAAAACATTCAGTACTTC. Its protein product is CASSQDSSLAKNIQYF.

In this sample, this clonotype turned up many times. The genes are TRBV20-1 and TRBJ2-7; D possibly corresponds to TRBD2 (7 bases). The CDR3 is 14 amino acids. The germline gives CDR1 DFQATT, CDR2 SNEGSKA (reference sequence). The V end lost 6 bases, the J end lost 5 bases, and 20 bases lay between the germline ends. The CDR3 reads CSAPWGGRGNEQYF. CDR3 DNA: TGCAGTGCCCCTTGGGGGGGCAGGGGCAACGAGCAGTACTTC.

The chain links TRBV12-3 or TRBV12-4 to TRBJ2-5, with 8 bases aligning to TRBD1. The CDR3 length is 13 residues. Trimming took 6 bases from V and 5 from J; bases not matched to a gene: 5. The CDR3 sequence is CASRFYRGETQYF. The CDR3 nucleotides read TGTGCCAGCAGGTTTTACAGGGGGGAGACCCAGTACTTC.

The table lists this clonotype with many counts. The chain combines TRBV10-1 with TRBJ1-5, with TRBD1 matching 8 bases. The J segment lost 6 bases and the V segment lost 3 bases, leaving 4 bases of the junction unmatched. In germline, CDR1 is WNHNN, CDR2 SYGVQD (reference sequence). The CDR3 runs 14 residues. The CDR3: CASSEGTGGQPQHF. In nucleotides, the CDR3 is TGCGCCAGCAGTGAAGGGACAGGCGGTCAGCCCCAGCATTTT.

The rearrangement links TRBV20-1 to TRBJ2-7; D unresolved. Germline V gene lookup returns CDR1 DFQATT and CDR2 SNEGSKA (reference sequence). This CDR3 is 14 amino acids long. Trimming took 0 bases from V and 2 from J, leaving 11 bases between them. CDR3 amino acids: CSARDLAVTYEQYF. The CDR3 DNA is TGCAGTGCTAGAGATTTGGCAGTTACCTACGAGCAGTACTTC.

Many counts were recorded for this clonotype. The chain couples TRBV6-1 to TRBJ1-1, with a possible D match to TRBD1 (6 bases). The CDR3 loop spans 17 amino acids. Per the germline V gene, CDR1 is MNHNS and CDR2 is SASEGT. V was cut by 5 bases and J by 0 bases, with 19 bases left in between. CDR3 residues: CASSPGPYRDLNTEAFF. In DNA form, the CDR3 reads TGTGCCAGCAGTCCGGGCCCCTACAGGGACTTGAACACTGAAGCTTTCTTT.

The sample holds many counts of this clonotype. V and J are TRBV6-6 and TRBJ1-1; 9 positions match TRBD1. J was trimmed by 5 bases and V by 2 bases; bases with no gene match: 9. This CDR3 is built from 16 residues. Per the germline V gene, CDR1 is MNHNY and CDR2 is SVGAGI (reference sequence). The CDR3: CASSYPRTGARTEAFF. The CDR3 coding sequence is TGTGCCAGCAGTTACCCAAGGACAGGGGCTCGTACTGAAGCTTTCTTT.

This sequence joins TRBV5-6 and TRBJ2-1, with no clear D. The CDR3 sequence is 15 residues long. V was pared by 0 bases and J by 6 bases, with 13 bases between. From germline, CDR1 is SGHDT and CDR2 YYEEEE. The CDR3 DNA follows: TGTGCCAGCAGCTTGGTAACCTCGTTTGGCAATGAGCAGTTCTTC. Its translation: CASSLVTSFGNEQFF.

The chain carries TRBV11-3 and TRBJ2-5; possibly TRBD2 for D (5 bases). The CDR3 contains 14 residues. The V gene's germline CDR1 is SGHNT and CDR2 YENEEA. V lost 1 base and J lost 4, with 10 bases in between. The CDR3 sequence is CASSLGTRVETQYF. The CDR3 DNA reads as TGTGCCAGCAGCTTAGGAACTAGGGTAGAGACCCAGTACTTC.

V gene TRBV6-1 combines with J gene TRBJ2-2, with 10 bases that match TRBD2. The CDR3 runs 16 residues. Germline trimming cut 6 bases from V and 1 base from J; bases unmatched to any gene: 5. Germline V gives CDR1 MNHNS, CDR2 SASEGT. CDR3 residues: CASSRLAGGNTGELFF. The CDR3 DNA reads as TGTGCCAGCAGCCGTTTAGCGGGGGGGAACACCGGGGAGCTGTTTTTT.

This clonotype was recorded many times. This chain joins TRBV6-5 and TRBJ2-7; the D is unclear. Trimming cost V 0 bases and J 0 bases, with 12 bases left between them. From germline, CDR1 is MNHEY and CDR2 SVGAGI. CDR3 size: 16 residues. This CDR3 is CASSYSSTSPSYEQYF. As DNA, the CDR3 is TGTGCCAGCAGTTACTCGAGCACAAGCCCCTCCTACGAGCAGTACTTC.

The chain is built from TRBV28 and TRBJ2-3; a possible D gene is TRBD1 (6 bases). The ends were cut back, 6 bases at V and 10 bases at J, with 14 bases in the middle. Germline V gives CDR1 MDHEN, CDR2 SYDVKM. CDR3 length equals 12 residues. The CDR3 reads CASSEGGKAQYF. As DNA, the CDR3 is TGTGCCAGCAGCGAAGGGGGAAAGGCGCAGTATTTT.

This sequence joins TRBV28 and TRBJ1-5; unclear D gene. The CDR3 sequence is 15 residues long. Germline V CDR1 and CDR2: MDHEN, SYDVKM. V shed 3 bases and J shed 5 bases, with 14 bases lying between them. The CDR3 DNA reads as TGTGCCAGCAGTTTTATCAGGCAAGGCTATCAGCCCCAGCATTTT. Encoded protein: CASSFIRQGYQPQHF.

In this sample, this clonotype turned up many times. The chain recombines TRBV7-9 with TRBJ1-1, with D maybe TRBD1 (5 bases). Germline values: CDR1 SEHNR, CDR2 FQNEAQ (reference sequence). CDR3 length: 14 residues. V dropped 5 bases and J dropped 5 bases, with 15 bases sitting between them. The DNA for the CDR3 is TGTGCCAGCAGCCACAAAAGGTGGGGGACTGAAGCTTTCTTT. Translation: CASSHKRWGTEAFF.

This clonotype was recorded at least ten times. This sequence joins TRBV7-6 and TRBJ2-1; TRBD2 aligns across 7 bases. Losses at the gene ends were 2 bases for V and 0 bases for J; bases not matched to a gene: 7. The CDR3 totals 17 residues. The V gene's germline CDR1 is SGHVS and CDR2 FNYEAQ. CDR3 loop: CASSLLSGRSSYNEQFF. CDR3 nucleotides: TGTGCCAGCAGCTTACTGTCCGGGAGGAGCTCCTACAATGAGCAGTTCTTC. The whole variable domain, filled in from reference TRBV7-6 and TRBJ2-1, reads GAGVSQSPRYKVTKRGQDVALRCDPISGHVSLYWYRQALGQGPEFLTYFNYEAQQDKSGLPNDRFSAERPEGSISTLTIQRTEQRDSAMYRCASSLLSGRSSYNEQFFGPGTRLTVL.

The gene calls are TRBV10-3 and TRBJ2-7; 11 nucleotides match TRBD1. Germline assignment: CDR1 ENHRY and CDR2 SYGVKD. The V gene end was trimmed by 8 bases and the J gene end by 5 bases; junction bases not matched to a gene: 5. The CDR3 has 13 residues. CDR3 region: CAIGGQGGNEQYF. DNA of the CDR3: TGTGCCATCGGGGGACAGGGGGGCAACGAGCAGTACTTC.